The clone carrying this T cell receptor (beta chain) was detected only a few times. This sample is part of a study of OX40 agonist ivuxolimab in advanced cancers. Here immunoSEQ multiplex PCR was the method, and the copy in TCRdb shows in-frame clones only, minus some. The sample shows about 94,000 clones, 87% of them seen only once. The specimen was CD4+ or CD8+ T cells sorted from blood, collected in a trial of the OX40 agonist ivuxolimab. This clonotype was obtained from an adult with an advanced solid tumor such as melanoma, head and neck, liver or kidney cancer.

In DNA, the CDR3 is TGTGCCAGCAGCTTAGGGCTGGACAGGGGCTCTGGAAACACCATATATTTT. It specifies CASSLGLDRGSGNTIYF. This chain uses TRBV7-9 with TRBJ1-3, with 9 bases fitting TRBD1. In germline, CDR1 is SEHNR, CDR2 FQNEAQ (reference sequence). V was pared by 1 base and J by 0 bases, with 4 bases of the junction left unmatched. The CDR3 covers 17 residues.